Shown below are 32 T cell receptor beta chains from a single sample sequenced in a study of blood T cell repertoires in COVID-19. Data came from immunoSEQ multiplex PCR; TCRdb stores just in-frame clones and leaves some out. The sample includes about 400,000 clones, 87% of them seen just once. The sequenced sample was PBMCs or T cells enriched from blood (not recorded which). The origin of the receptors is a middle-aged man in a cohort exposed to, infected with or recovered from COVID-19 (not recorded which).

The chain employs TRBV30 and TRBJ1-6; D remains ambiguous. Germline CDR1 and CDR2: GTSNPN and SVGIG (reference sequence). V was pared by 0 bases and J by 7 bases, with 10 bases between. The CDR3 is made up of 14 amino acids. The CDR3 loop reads CAWSVPVKNSPLHF. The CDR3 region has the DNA TGTGCCTGGAGTGTACCAGTGAAGAATTCACCCCTCCACTTT.

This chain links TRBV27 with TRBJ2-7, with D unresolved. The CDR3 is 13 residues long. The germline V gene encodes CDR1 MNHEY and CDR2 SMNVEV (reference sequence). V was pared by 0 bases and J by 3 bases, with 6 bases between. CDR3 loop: CASSLSLGYEQYF. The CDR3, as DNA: TGTGCCAGCAGTTTATCCCTAGGCTACGAGCAGTACTTC.

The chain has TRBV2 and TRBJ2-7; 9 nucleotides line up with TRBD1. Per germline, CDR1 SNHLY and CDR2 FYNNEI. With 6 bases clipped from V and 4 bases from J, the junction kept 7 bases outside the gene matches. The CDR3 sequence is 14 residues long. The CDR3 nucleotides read TGTGCCAGCAGCCGACAGGGGGATATTTACGAGCAGTACTTC. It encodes CASSRQGDIYEQYF.

The chain's CDR3 is CASSQGGSGRYQETQYF. Written as DNA, the CDR3 is TGTGCCAGCAGCCAAGGGGGTAGCGGGAGGTACCAAGAGACCCAGTACTTC. V gene TRBV14 combines with J gene TRBJ2-5; the match to TRBD2 covers 10 bases. The CDR3 sequence is 17 residues long. CDR1 SGHDN and CDR2 FVKESK come from the germline V gene. V shed 1 base, J shed 0 bases, and the junction held 5 bases outside the gene matches.

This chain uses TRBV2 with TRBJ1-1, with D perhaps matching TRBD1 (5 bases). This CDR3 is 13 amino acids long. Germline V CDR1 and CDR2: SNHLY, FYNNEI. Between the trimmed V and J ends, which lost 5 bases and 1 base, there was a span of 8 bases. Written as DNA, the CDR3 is TGTGCCAGCAGTCCCCAGGGGAACACTGAAGCTTTCTTT. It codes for CASSPQGNTEAFF.

The CDR3 spells CASSLYDRVNGYTF. In DNA, the CDR3 is TGTGCCAGCAGCTTGTACGACAGGGTGAATGGCTACACCTTC. The chain recombines TRBV5-4 with TRBJ1-2, with TRBD1 matching over 7 bases. The CDR3 sequence is 14 residues long. V gave up 1 base and J gave up 6 bases; unmatched junction bases: 6. The V gene's germline CDR1 is SGHNT and CDR2 YYREEE (reference sequence).

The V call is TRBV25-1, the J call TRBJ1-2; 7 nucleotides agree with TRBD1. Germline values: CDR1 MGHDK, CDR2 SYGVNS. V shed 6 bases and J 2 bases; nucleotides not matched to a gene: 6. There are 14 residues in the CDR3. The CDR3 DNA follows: TGTGCCAGCAGAACGACAGGGCCAAACTATGGCTACACCTTC. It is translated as CASRTTGPNYGYTF.

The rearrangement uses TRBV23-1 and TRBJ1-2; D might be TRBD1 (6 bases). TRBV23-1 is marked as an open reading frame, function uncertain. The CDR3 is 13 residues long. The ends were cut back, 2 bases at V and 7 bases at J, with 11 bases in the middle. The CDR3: CASSQIWTVGYTF. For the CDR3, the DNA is TGCGCCAGCAGTCAAATCTGGACAGTTGGCTACACCTTC.

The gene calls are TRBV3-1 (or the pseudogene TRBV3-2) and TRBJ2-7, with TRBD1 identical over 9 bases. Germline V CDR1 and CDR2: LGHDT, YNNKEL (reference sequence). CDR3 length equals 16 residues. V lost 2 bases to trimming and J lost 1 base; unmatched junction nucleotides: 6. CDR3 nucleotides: TGTGCCAGCAGCCAACAAGCCGGGACAGGGTCCTACGAGCAGTACTTC. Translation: CASSQQAGTGSYEQYF.

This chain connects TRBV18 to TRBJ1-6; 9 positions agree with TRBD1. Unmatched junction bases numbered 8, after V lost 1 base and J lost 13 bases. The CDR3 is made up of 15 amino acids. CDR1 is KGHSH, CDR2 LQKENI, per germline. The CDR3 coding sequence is TGTGCCAGCTCACCACACAAGCCGGGACAGGGTCCCCTCCACTTT. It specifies CASSPHKPGQGPLHF.

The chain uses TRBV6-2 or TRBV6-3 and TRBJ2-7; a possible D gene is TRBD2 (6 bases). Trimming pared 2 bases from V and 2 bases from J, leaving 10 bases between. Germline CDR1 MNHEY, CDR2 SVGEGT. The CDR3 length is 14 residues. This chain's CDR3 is CASSYGGSAYEQYF. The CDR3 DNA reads TGTGCCAGCAGTTACGGGGGGAGCGCCTACGAGCAGTACTTC.

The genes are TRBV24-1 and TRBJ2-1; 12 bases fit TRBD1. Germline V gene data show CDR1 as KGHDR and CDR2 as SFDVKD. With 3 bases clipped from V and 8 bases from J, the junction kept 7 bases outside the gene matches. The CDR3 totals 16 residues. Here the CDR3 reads CATSDNRDRGRHEQFF. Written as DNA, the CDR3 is TGTGCCACCAGTGATAACCGGGACAGGGGGCGGCATGAGCAGTTCTTC.

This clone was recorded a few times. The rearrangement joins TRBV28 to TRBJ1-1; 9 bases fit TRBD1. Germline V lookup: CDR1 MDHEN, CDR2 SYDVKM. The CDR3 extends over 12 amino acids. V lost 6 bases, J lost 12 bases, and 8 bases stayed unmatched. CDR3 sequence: CASRLLGTGTFF. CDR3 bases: TGTGCCAGCAGACTCCTAGGGACAGGGACTTTCTTT.

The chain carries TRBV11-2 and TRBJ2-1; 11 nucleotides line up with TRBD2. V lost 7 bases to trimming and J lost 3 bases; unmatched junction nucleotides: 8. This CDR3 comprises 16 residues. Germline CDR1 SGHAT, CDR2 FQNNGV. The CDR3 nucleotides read TGTGCCAGCACCCTACAGGGACTAGCGGACTACAATGAGCAGTTCTTC. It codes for CASTLQGLADYNEQFF. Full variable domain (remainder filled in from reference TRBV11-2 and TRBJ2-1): EAGVAQSPRYKIIEKRQSVAFWCNPISGHATLYWYQQILGQGPKLLIQFQNNGVVDDSQLPKDRFSAERLKGVDSTLKIQPAKLEDSAVYLCASTLQGLADYNEQFFGPGTRLTVL.

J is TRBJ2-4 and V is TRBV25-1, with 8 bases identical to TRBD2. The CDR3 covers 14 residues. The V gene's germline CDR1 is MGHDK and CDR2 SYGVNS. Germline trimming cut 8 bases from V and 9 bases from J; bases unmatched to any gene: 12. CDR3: CASRGGAPSGIQYF. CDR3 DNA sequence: TGTGCCAGCCGGGGGGGGGCTCCTAGCGGCATTCAGTACTTC.

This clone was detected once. CDR3 DNA: TGTGCCAGCAGTTTATACTCTAGCGGGAGCCGGGGTGAGCAGTTCTTC. Encoded protein: CASSLYSSGSRGEQFF. The V gene is TRBV28, the J gene TRBJ2-1, with TRBD2 identical over 10 bases. Per the germline V gene, CDR1 is MDHEN and CDR2 is SYDVKM. The CDR3 has 16 residues. J was trimmed by 9 bases and V by 1 base; bases with no gene match: 9.

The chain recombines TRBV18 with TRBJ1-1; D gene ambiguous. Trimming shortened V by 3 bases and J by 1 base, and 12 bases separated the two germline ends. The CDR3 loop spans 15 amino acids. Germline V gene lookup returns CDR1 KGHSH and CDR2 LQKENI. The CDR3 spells CASSPRELANTEAFF. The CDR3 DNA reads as TGTGCCAGCTCACCGAGGGAATTGGCGAACACTGAAGCTTTCTTT.

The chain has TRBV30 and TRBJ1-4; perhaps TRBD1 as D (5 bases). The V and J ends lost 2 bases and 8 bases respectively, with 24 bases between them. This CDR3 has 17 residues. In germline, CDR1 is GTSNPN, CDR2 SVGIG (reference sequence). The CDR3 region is CAWSRTGRGRLQEKLFF. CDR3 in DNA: TGTGCCTGGAGTCGCACGGGGCGGGGCAGGCTACAAGAAAAACTGTTTTTT.

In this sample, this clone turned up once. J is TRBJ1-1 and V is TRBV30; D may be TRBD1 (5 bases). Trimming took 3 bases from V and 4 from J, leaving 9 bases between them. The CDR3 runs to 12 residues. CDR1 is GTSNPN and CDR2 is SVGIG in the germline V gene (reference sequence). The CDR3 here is CAWSRVGTEAFF. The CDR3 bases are TGTGCCTGGAGCAGGGTGGGCACTGAAGCTTTCTTT.

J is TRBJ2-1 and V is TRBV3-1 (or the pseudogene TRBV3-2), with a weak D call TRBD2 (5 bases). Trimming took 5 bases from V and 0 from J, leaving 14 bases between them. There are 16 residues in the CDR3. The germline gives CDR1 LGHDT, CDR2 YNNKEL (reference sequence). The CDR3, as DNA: TGTGCCAGCAGCGCGAGGCGGGTGCTCTCCTACAATGAGCAGTTCTTC. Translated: CASSARRVLSYNEQFF.

CDR3 region: CASSQYRGGVDTQYF. DNA of the CDR3: TGCGCCAGCAGTCAATACAGGGGTGGGGTAGATACGCAGTATTTT. This chain uses TRBV23-1 with TRBJ2-3; 7 bases align to TRBD1. TRBV23-1 counts as an open reading frame of uncertain function. The CDR3 runs 15 residues. V lost 1 base to trimming and J lost 5 bases; unmatched junction nucleotides: 6.

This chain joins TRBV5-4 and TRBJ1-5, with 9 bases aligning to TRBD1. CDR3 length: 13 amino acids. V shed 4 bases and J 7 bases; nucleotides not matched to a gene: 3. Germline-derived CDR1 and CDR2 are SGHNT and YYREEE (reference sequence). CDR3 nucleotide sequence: TGTGCCAGCAGCAAGGGACAGGGACAGCCCCAGCATTTT. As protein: CASSKGQGQPQHF. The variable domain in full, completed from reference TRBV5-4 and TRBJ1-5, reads ETGVTQSPTHLIKTRGQQVTLRCSSQSGHNTVSWYQQALGQGPQFIFQYYREEENGRGNFPPRFSGLQFPNYSSELNVNALELDDSALYLCASSKGQGQPQHFGDGTRLSIL.

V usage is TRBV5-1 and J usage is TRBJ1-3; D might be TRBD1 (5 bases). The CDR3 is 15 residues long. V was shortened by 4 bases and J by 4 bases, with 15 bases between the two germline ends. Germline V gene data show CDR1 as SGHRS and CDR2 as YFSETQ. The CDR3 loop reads CASSPDSGSGNTIYF. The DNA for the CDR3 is TGCGCCAGCAGCCCAGATTCAGGGTCCGGAAACACCATATATTTT. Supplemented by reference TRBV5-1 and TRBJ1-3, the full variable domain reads KAGVTQTPRYLIKTRGQQVTLSCSPISGHRSVSWYQQTPGQGLQFLFEYFSETQRNKGNFPGRFSGRQFSNSRSEMNVSTLELGDSALYLCASSPDSGSGNTIYFGEGSWLTVV.

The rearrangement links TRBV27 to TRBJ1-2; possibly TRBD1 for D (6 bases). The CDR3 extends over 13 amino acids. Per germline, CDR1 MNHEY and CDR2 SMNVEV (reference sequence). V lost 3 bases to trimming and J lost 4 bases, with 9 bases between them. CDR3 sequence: CASSLAGAYGYTF. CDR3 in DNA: TGTGCCAGCAGTTTGGCAGGGGCCTATGGCTACACCTTC.

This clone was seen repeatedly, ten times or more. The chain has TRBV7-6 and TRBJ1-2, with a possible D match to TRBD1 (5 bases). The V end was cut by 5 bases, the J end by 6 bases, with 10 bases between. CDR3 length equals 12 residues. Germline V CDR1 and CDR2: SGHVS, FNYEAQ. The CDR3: CASSPPGDGYTF. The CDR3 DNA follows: TGTGCCAGCAGCCCGCCGGGGGATGGCTACACCTTC.

The CDR3 spells CASSAPGQSSTDTQYF. DNA of the CDR3: TGTGCCAGTAGTGCTCCGGGACAGAGCAGCACAGATACGCAGTATTTT. The chain combines TRBV19 with TRBJ2-3; 7 bases align to TRBD1. Germline CDR1 LNHDA, CDR2 SQIVND (reference sequence). The J segment lost 0 bases and the V segment lost 5 bases, leaving 8 bases of the junction unmatched. The CDR3 is 16 residues long.

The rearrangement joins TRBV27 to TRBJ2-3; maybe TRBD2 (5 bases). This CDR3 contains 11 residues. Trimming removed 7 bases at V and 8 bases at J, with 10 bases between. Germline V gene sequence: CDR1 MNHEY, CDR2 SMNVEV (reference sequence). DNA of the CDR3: TGTGCCAGCACCGGCCGGGGTACGCAGTATTTT. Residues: CASTGRGTQYF.

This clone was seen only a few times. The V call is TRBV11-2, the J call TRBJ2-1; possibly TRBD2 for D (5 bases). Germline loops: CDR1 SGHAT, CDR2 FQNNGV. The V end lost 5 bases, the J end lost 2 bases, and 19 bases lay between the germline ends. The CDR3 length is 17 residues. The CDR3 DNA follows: TGTGCCAGCAGCCCTCCGGAAGTGAGGCGGGCCTACAATGAGCAGTTCTTC. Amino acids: CASSPPEVRRAYNEQFF.

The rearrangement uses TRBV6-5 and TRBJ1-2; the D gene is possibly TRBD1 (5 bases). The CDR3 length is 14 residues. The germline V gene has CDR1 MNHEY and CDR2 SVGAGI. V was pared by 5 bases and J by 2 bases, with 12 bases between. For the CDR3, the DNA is TGTGCCAGCAGTCTACGCGGGGGAAACTATGGCTACACCTTC. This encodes CASSLRGGNYGYTF.

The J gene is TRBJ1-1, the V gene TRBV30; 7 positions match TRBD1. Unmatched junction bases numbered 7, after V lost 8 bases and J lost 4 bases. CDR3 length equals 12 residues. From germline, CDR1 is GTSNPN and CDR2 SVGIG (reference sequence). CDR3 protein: CAGVTGVTEAFF. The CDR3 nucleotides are TGTGCCGGCGTAACAGGGGTCACTGAAGCTTTCTTT.

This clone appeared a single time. In nucleotides, the CDR3 is TGTGCCAGCAGCTTAGAACTAGTCGGCAGGGAGCTGTTTTTT. Protein: CASSLELVGRELFF. The gene calls are TRBV7-8 and TRBJ2-2; a weak D match, TRBD2 (5 bases). Between the trimmed V and J ends, which lost 1 base and 9 bases, there was a span of 12 bases. This CDR3 has 14 amino acids. CDR1 is SGHVS, CDR2 FQNEAQ, per germline. Based on the CDR3 plus reference TRBV7-8 and TRBJ2-2, the full variable domain is GAGVSQSPRYKVAKRGQDVALRCDPISGHVSLFWYQQALGQGPEFLTYFQNEAQLDKSGLPSDRFFAERPEGSVSTLKIQRTQQEDSAVYLCASSLELVGRELFFGEGSRLTVL.

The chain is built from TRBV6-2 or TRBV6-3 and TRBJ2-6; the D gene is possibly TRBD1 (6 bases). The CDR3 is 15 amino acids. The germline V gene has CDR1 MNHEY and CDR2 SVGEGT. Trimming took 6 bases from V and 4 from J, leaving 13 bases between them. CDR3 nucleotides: TGTGCCAGCAGCCAAACAGGGCGCGGGGCCAACGTCCTGACTTTC. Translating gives CASSQTGRGANVLTF.